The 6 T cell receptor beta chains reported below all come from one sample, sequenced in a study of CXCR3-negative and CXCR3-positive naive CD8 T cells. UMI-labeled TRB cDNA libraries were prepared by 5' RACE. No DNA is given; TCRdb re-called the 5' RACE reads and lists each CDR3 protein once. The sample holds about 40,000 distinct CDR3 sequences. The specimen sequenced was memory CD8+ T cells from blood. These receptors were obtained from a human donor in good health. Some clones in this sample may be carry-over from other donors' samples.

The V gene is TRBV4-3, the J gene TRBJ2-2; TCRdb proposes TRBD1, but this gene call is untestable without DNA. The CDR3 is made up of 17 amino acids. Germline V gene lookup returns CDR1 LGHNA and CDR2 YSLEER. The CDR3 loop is CASSQEGAAGGPGELFF.

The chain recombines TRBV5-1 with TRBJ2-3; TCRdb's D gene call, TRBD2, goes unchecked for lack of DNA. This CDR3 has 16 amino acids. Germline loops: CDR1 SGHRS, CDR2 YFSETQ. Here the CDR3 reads CASSIGLAGGTDTQYF.

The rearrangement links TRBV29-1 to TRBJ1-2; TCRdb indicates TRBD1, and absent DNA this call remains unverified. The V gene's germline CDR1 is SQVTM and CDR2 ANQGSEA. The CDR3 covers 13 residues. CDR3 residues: CSVGPAGNYGYTF.

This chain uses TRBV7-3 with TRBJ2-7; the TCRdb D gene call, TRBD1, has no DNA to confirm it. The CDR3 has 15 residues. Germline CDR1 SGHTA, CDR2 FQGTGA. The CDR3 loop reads CASSLEAGTLYEQYF.

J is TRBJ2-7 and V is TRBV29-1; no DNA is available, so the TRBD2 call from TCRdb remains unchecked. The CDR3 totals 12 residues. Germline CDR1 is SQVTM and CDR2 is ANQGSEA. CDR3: CSVRGLAYEQYF.

The CDR3 sequence: CASSLFKGTDYGYTF. The chain joins TRBV7-2 to TRBJ1-2; lacking DNA, the TRBD1 call made by TCRdb goes unchecked. Germline lookup yields CDR1 SGHTA and CDR2 FQGNSA. The CDR3 extends over 15 amino acids.